What follows is one T cell receptor beta chain and its context. This sample was included in a study of beta chain features in type 1 diabetes. cDNA synthesis used the whole RNA isolate, giving expressed TCRB sequences. Profiling relied on immunoSEQ multiplex PCR, and the TCRdb table lists in-frame clones only, not all of them. The sample includes under 550,000 clones, roughly an eighth of them seen just once. V shed 0 bases and J shed 0 bases, with 5 bases lying between them. CDR1 and CDR2 from the germline V gene are LGHNA and YNFKEQ. This CDR3 spans 14 amino acids. The rearrangement links TRBV4-2 to TRBJ1-1; D ambiguous. The sequence was obtained from a woman aged 18-35 years in good health. Sequencing was done on a sample of naive CD4+ T cells from blood. The chain's CDR3 is CASSQDLLNTEAFF. DNA for the CDR3: TGTGCCAGCAGCCAAGATCTTCTGAACACTGAAGCTTTCTTT.